One and the same sample provided the 7 T cell receptor beta chains below, sequenced in a study of T cell repertoires in cytomegalovirus infection (dated by TCRdb to the late 2010s). For sequencing, an Illumina HiSeq 1500 was employed. The public reads were run again by TCRdb, first through fastp at Q25 and then through MiXCR, and only productive beta chains were kept. Each record represents a unique CDR3 protein, reported with the most common genes and DNA among its rows. This sample lists approximately 500,000 distinct CDR3 sequences; approximately 15% were detected once. The ten largest account for 20% to 30% of the sample. The sample consisted of CD8+ T cells from PBMCs. The source is a human donor in good health (CMV status not recorded). Some clones in this sample may be carry-over from other donors' samples.

There are a few counts of this clonotype. V and J are TRBV29-1 and TRBJ2-3, with 7 bases matching TRBD1. Per germline, CDR1 SQVTM and CDR2 ANQGSEA. The CDR3 runs to 13 residues. With V trimmed by 4 bases and J by 5 bases, 6 bases remained unmatched. CDR3 sequence: CSVGDRGEDTQYF. In DNA form, the CDR3 reads TGCAGCGTTGGGGACAGAGGGGAAGATACGCAGTATTTT.

This clonotype showed up just a few times. The CDR3 nucleotides are TGTGCCAGCAGACCTACAGGGAACCACGAGCAGTACTTC. Protein sequence: CASRPTGNHEQYF. The rearrangement joins TRBV27 to TRBJ2-7, with a possible D match to TRBD1 (6 bases). This CDR3 is built from 13 residues. CDR1 is MNHEY and CDR2 is SMNVEV in the germline V gene (reference sequence). Between the trimmed V and J ends, which lost 6 bases and 5 bases, there was a span of 14 bases.

This clonotype was seen many times. The chain combines TRBV12-3 or TRBV12-4 with TRBJ2-7; D ambiguous. CDR3 length equals 13 residues. V was cut by 6 bases and J by 9 bases, with 18 bases left in between. CDR3 sequence reads: CASSLSGPPPQYF. CDR3 bases: TGTGCCAGCAGCCTTTCTGGACCTCCCCCGCAGTACTTC.

This sequence joins TRBV18 and TRBJ1-6, with a tentative D call TRBD1 (5 bases). The CDR3 consists of 15 residues. Germline V gives CDR1 KGHSH, CDR2 LQKENI. Trimming pared 3 bases from V and 3 bases from J, leaving 9 bases between. CDR3 nucleotide sequence: TGTGCCAGCTCACCCACAGGCAACTATAATTCACCCCTCCACTTT. Its translation is CASSPTGNYNSPLHF. Combining the CDR3 with reference TRBV18 and TRBJ1-6 gives the whole variable domain NAGVMQNPRHLVRRRGQEARLRCSPMKGHSHVYWYRQLPEEGLKFMVYLQKENIIDESGMPKERFSAEFPKEGPSILRIQQVVRGDSAAYFCASSPTGNYNSPLHFGNGTRLTVT.

This clonotype was detected only a few times. The rearrangement links TRBV19 to TRBJ2-5; tentatively, D is TRBD1 (6 bases). The CDR3 consists of 14 residues. CDR1 and CDR2 (germline): LNHDA, SQIVND (reference sequence). V shed 2 bases and J shed 2 bases, with 9 bases lying between them. CDR3 coding DNA: TGTGCCAGTAGTATACCGGACAGTCAAGAGACCCAGTACTTC. Translating it yields CASSIPDSQETQYF.

This clonotype was seen many times. V usage is TRBV7-9 and J usage is TRBJ2-7; 7 bases match TRBD1. The CDR3 spans 14 residues. V shed 3 bases, J shed 2 bases, and the junction held 4 bases outside the gene matches. The V gene's germline CDR1 is SEHNR and CDR2 FQNEAQ (reference sequence). CDR3 coding DNA: TGTGCCAGCAGCTTTGGGGACAGAGCCTACGAGCAGTACTTC. Its translation: CASSFGDRAYEQYF.

This clonotype was detected a few times. The J gene is TRBJ2-5, the V gene TRBV25-1, with 10 bases aligning to TRBD1. The length of the CDR3 is 15 residues. In germline, CDR1 is MGHDK, CDR2 SYGVNS. The V gene end was trimmed by 1 base and the J gene end by 2 bases; junction bases not matched to a gene: 1. The CDR3 DNA reads TGTGCCAGCAGTGAATTGGGACAGGGGCAAGAGACCCAGTACTTC. Translating gives CASSELGQGQETQYF.